The TCR beta chain described here comes from a study of T cells in localized non-small cell lung cancer. General study results and limits: Across samples, adjacent lung featured a median around 60 of the top 100 tumor clones.

Worth noting for this clone: Its target is not known.

V lost 0 bases and J lost 7, with 11 bases in between. The CDR3 is made up of 14 amino acids. Germline-derived CDR1 and CDR2 are SGDLS and YYNGEE. Clones were read by immunoSEQ multiplex PCR, and TCRdb kept only the in-frame ones, dropping some. The sample includes around 22,000 clones, 88% of them seen just once. This sequence originates from a woman between 35 and 75 years old with stage III lung adenocarcinoma. Material: peripheral blood mononuclear cells, obtained before any cancer treatment. This chain uses TRBV9 with TRBJ2-1; D is ambiguous. The CDR3, as DNA: TGTGCCAGCAGCGTAGCCTCTACTATGAATGAGCAGTTCTTC. Translating gives CASSVASTMNEQFF.